This TCR beta chain is from a study of blood T cell repertoires in COVID-19. For the study at large: Material from acute and convalescent COVID-19 was sourced from the United States, Italy and Spain. Nucleic acid was either cDNA or gDNA, and it came from T cells, B-cell-depleted T cells, or PBMCs.

The authors' processing: Counts of nucleated cells, estimated from reference gene primer amplification, were obtained. Data came from immunoSEQ multiplex PCR; TCRdb stores just in-frame clones and leaves some out. V, J and clone size derive from that table, while D and trimming were established from the DNA sequence. Of roughly 190,000 clones listed, nearly 90% were seen once; the top ten hold 5% to 8%. Germline values: CDR1 LNHDA, CDR2 SQIVND (reference sequence). Trimming shortened V by 1 base and J by 0 bases, and 16 bases separated the two germline ends. There are 18 residues in the CDR3. The chain has TRBV19 and TRBJ1-3; D gene uncertain. The receptor comes from a woman in her forties who had recovered from COVID-19. Source material: peripheral blood. In DNA, the CDR3 is TGTGCCAGTAGTATAGGTCAAAGAAGAGCTCTCTCTGGAAACACCATATATTTT. Its translation is CASSIGQRRALSGNTIYF.